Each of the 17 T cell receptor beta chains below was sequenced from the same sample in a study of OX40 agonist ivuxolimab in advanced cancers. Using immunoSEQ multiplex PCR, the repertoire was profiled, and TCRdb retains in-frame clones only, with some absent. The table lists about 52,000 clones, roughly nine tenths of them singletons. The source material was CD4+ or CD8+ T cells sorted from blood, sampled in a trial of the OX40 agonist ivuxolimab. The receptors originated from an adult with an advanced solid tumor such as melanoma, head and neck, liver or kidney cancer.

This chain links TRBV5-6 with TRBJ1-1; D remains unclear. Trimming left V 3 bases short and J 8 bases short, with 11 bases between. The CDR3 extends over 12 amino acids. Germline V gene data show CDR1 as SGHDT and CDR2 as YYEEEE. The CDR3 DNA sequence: TGTGCCAGCAGCTCCGGGCGACTGGAAGCTTTCTTT. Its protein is CASSSGRLEAFF. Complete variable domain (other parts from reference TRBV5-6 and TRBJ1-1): DAGVTQSPTHLIKTRGQQVTLRCSPKSGHDTVSWYQQALGQGPQFIFQYYEEEERQRGNFPDRFSGHQFPNYSSELNVNALLLGDSALYLCASSSGRLEAFFGQGTRLTVV.

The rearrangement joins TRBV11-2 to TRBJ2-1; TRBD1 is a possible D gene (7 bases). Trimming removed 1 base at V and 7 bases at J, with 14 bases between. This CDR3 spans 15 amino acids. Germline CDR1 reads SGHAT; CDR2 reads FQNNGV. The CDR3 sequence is CASSLARGVVNEQFF. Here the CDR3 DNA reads TGTGCCAGCAGCTTAGCCAGGGGGGTAGTAAATGAGCAGTTCTTC.

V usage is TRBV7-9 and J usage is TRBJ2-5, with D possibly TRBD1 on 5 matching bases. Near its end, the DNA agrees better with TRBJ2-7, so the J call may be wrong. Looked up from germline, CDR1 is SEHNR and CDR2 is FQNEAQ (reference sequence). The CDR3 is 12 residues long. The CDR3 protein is CASSFDSYEQYF. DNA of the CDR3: TGTGCCAGCAGTTTCGACAGCTACGAGCAGTACTTC.

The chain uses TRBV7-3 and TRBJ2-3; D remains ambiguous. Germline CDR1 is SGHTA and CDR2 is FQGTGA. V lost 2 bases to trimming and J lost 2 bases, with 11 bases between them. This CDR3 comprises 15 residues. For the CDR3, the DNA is TGTGCCAGCAGCTTAGGTGTCGGGTTCACAGATACGCAGTATTTT. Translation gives CASSLGVGFTDTQYF. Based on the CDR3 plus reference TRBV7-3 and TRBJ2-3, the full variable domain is GAGVSQTPSNKVTEKGKYVELRCDPISGHTALYWYRQSLGQGPEFLIYFQGTGAADDSGLPNDRFFAVRPEGSVSTLKIQRTERGDSAVYLCASSLGVGFTDTQYFGPGTRLTVL.

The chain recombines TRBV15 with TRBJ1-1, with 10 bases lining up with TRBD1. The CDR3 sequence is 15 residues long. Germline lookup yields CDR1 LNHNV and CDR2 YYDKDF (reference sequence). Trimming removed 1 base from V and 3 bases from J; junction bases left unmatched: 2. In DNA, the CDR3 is TGTGCCACCAGCAGAGGACAGGGGGCGGACACTGAAGCTTTCTTT. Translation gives CATSRGQGADTEAFF.

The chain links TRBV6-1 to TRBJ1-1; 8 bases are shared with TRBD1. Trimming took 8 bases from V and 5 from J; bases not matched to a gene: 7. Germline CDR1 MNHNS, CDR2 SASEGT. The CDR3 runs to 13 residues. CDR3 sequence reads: CASQQGGTTEAFF. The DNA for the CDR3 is TGTGCCAGCCAACAGGGGGGTACGACTGAAGCTTTCTTT.

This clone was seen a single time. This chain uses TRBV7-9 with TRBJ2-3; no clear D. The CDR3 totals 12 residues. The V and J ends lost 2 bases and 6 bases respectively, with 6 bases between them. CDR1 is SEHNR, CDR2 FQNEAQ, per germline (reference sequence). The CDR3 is CASSLTWDTQYF. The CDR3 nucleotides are TGTGCCAGCAGCTTAACCTGGGATACGCAGTATTTT.

CDR3 sequence: CASSLGQGHDEQYF. In DNA form, the CDR3 reads TGCGCCAGCAGCTTGGGGCAGGGCCATGACGAGCAGTACTTC. The chain links TRBV5-1 to TRBJ2-7; D is perhaps TRBD1 (5 bases). V was clipped by 0 bases and J by 5 bases, with 12 bases between them. The CDR3 runs to 14 residues. Germline V CDR1 and CDR2: SGHRS, YFSETQ.

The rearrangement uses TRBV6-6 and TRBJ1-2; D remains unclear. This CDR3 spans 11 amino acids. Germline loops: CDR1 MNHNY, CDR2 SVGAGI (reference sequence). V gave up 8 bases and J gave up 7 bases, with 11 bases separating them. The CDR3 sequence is CASEDGRGYTF. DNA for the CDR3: TGTGCCAGCGAGGATGGACGTGGCTACACCTTC.

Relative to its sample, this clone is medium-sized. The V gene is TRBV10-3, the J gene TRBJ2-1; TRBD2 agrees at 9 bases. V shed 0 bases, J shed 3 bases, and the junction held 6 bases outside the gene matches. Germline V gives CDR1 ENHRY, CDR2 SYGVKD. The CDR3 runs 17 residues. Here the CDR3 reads CAISESMASGDYNEQFF. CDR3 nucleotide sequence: TGTGCCATCAGTGAGTCGATGGCTAGCGGGGACTACAATGAGCAGTTCTTC.

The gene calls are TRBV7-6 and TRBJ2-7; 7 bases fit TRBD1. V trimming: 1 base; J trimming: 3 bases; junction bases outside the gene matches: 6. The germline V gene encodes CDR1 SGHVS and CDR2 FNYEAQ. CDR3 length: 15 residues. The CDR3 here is CASSLGEGGVYEQYF. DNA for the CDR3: TGTGCCAGCAGCTTAGGTGAAGGGGGCGTCTACGAGCAGTACTTC.

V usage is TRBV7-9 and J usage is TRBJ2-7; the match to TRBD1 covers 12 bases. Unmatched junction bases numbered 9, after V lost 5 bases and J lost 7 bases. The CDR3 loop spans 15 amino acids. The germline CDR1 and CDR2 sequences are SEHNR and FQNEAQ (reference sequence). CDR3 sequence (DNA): TGTGCCAGCAGCCACGGGACAGGGGGCCTGAAAGAGCAGTACTTC. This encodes CASSHGTGGLKEQYF.

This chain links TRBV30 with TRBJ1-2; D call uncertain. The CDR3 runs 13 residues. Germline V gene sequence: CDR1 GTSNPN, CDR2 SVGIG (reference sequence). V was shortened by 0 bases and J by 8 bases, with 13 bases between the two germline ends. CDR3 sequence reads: CAWSVTAYGGYTF. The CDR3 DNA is TGTGCCTGGAGTGTAACCGCCTATGGAGGCTACACCTTC.

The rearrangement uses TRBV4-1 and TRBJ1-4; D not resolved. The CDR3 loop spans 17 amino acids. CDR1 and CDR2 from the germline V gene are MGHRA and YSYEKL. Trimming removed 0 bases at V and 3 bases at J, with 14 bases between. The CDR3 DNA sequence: TGCGCCAGCAGCCAAGAGGGAGGATTCACTTCTAATGAAAAACTGTTTTTT. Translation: CASSQEGGFTSNEKLFF.

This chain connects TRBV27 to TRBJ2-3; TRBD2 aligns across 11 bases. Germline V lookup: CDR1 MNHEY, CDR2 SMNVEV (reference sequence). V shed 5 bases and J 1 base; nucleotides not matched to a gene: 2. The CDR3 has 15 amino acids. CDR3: CASSELAGGTDTQYF. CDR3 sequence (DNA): TGTGCCAGCAGTGAACTAGCGGGGGGCACAGATACGCAGTATTTT.

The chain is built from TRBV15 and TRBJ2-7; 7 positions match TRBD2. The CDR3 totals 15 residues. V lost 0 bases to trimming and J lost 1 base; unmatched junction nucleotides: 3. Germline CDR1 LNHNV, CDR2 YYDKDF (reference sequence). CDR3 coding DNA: TGTGCCACCAGCAGAGATCGGGGGGAATCCTACGAGCAGTACTTC. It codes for CATSRDRGESYEQYF.

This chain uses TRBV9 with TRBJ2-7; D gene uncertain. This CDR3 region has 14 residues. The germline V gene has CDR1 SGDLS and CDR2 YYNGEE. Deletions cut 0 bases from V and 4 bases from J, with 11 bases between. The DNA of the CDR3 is TGTGCCAGCAGCGTAGGTGGGATCGAATACGAGCAGTACTTC. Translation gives CASSVGGIEYEQYF.